Included here is one T cell receptor (beta chain) sequence, with context. Germline values: CDR1 LGHDT, CDR2 YNNKEL (reference sequence). The CDR3 totals 15 residues. V was shortened by 1 base and J by 4 bases, with 13 bases between the two germline ends. The method was immunoSEQ multiplex PCR; TCRdb's version includes in-frame clones alone and lacks a portion of them. The sample yields more than 35,000 clones, less than 85% seen once. This record belongs to a study of blood T cell repertoires in COVID-19. Study summary: T cells, B-cell-depleted T cells, or PBMCs provided the cDNA or gDNA that served as material.

The rearrangement joins TRBV3-1 (or the pseudogene TRBV3-2) to TRBJ2-5; D is possibly TRBD1 (5 bases). The sequence was obtained from a woman in her 70s with acute or convalescent COVID-19. The sequenced sample consisted of peripheral blood. CDR3 region: CASSQGVTELETQYF. CDR3 DNA sequence: TGTGCCAGCAGCCAAGGGGTGACAGAATTAGAGACCCAGTACTTC.